This TCR beta chain was captured in a study of blood T cell repertoires in COVID-19. Across the whole study: The United States, Italy and Spain were the sources of the acute and convalescent COVID-19 samples. Sample material is recorded as cDNA or gDNA derived from T cells, B-cell-depleted T cells, or PBMCs.

Sequencing was performed with immunoSEQ multiplex PCR; in TCRdb, only in-frame clones are kept and a portion is missing. The data hold 150,000 to 200,000 clones, with roughly 79% observed a single time. The trim removed 6 bases at V and 0 bases at J, leaving 3 bases unmatched. The germline CDR1 and CDR2 sequences are SGHTA and FQGNSA. The CDR3 has 14 amino acids. Source material: peripheral blood. This sequence originates from a man aged 60 to 75 with active or convalescent COVID-19. The chain links TRBV7-2 to TRBJ2-7, with 9 positions matching TRBD2. The CDR3 DNA follows: TGTGCCAGCAGTCCTAGCGGGGTCTCCTACGAGCAGTACTTC. Protein sequence: CASSPSGVSYEQYF.